The sequence of this T cell receptor (beta chain) was determined in a study of CD8 T cells in Susac syndrome. The CDR3 totals 14 residues. Looked up from germline, CDR1 is LNHNV and CDR2 is YYDKDF (reference sequence). The V end lost 0 bases, the J end lost 5 bases, and 11 bases lay between the germline ends. Random hexamers were used to reverse transcribe the RNA input (about 0.5 to 1 ug). Amplification of TCR beta CDR3 by immunoSEQ multiplex PCR spanned 54 Vbeta and 13 Jbeta. TCRdb used MiXCR to reprocess the immunoSEQ multiplex PCR reads, holding one entry per CDR3 protein. The sample holds about 120,000 distinct CDR3 sequences, about 90% seen once. The CD8+ and CD4+ T cells were isolated magnetically using a negative isolation approach, whereas the TEMRA cells were enriched by FACS.

This sequence was found in a human donor in good health. V gene TRBV15 combines with J gene TRBJ2-7, with a tentative D call TRBD2 (5 bases). The sequenced sample consisted of CD4+ T cells from PBMCs. The CDR3 protein is CATSREPGIHEQYF. The CDR3 DNA follows: TGTGCCACCAGCAGAGAACCGGGGATCCACGAGCAGTACTTC.